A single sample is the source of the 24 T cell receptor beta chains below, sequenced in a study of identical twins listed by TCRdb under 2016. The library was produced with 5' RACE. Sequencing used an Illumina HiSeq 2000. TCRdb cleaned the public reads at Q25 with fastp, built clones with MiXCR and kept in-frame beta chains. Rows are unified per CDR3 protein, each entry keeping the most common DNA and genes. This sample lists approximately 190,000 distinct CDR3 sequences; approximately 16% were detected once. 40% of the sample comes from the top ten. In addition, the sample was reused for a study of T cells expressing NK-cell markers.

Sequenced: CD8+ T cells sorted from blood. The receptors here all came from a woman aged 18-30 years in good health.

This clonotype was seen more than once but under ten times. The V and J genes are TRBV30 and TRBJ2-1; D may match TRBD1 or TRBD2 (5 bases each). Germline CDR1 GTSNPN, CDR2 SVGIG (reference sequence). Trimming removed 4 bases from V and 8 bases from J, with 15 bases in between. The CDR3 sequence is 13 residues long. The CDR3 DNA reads TGTGCCTGGACGGGGCCCAAACCCGATGAGCAGTTCTTC. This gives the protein CAWTGPKPDEQFF. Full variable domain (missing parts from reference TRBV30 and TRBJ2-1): SQTIHQWPATLVQPVGSPLSLECTVEGTSNPNLYWYRQAAGRGLQLLFYSVGIGQISSEVPQNLSASRPQDRQFILSSKKLLLSDSGFYLCAWTGPKPDEQFFGPGTRLTVL.

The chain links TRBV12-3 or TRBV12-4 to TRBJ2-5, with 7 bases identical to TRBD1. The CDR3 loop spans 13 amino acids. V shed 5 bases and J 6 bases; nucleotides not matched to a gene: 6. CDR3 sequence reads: CASSQTGIKTQYF. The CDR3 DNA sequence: TGTGCCAGCAGTCAGACAGGGATTAAGACCCAGTACTTC.

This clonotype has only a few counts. This CDR3 reads CASSLKARGQGYEQYF. CDR3 sequence (DNA): TGTGCCAGCAGCTTAAAGGCCCGGGGACAGGGGTACGAGCAGTACTTC. The rearrangement uses TRBV7-3 and TRBJ2-7; 10 nucleotides line up with TRBD1. CDR3 size: 16 residues. Per the germline V gene, CDR1 is SGHTA and CDR2 is FQGTGA. V was pared by 1 base and J by 4 bases, with 7 bases of the junction left unmatched.

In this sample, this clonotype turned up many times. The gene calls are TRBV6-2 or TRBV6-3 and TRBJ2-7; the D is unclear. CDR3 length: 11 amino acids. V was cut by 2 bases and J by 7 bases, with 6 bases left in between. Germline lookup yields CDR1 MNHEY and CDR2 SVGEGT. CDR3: CASSYGREQYF. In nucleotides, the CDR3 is TGTGCCAGCAGTTACGGGCGAGAGCAGTACTTC.

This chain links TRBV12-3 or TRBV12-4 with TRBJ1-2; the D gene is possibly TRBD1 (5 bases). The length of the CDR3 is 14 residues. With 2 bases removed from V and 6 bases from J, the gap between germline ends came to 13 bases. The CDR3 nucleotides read TGTGCCAGCAGTTTAAGGGGTAGTGGGGATGGCTACACCTTC. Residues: CASSLRGSGDGYTF.

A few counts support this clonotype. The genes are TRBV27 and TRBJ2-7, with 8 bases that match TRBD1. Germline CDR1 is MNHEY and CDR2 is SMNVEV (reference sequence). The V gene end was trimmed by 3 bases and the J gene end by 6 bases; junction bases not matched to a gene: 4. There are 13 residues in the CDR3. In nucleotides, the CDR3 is TGTGCCAGCAGTTTCTCGGACAGGGCCGAGCAGTACTTC. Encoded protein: CASSFSDRAEQYF.

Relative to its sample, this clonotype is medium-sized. The CDR3 is CASSGTGGSGELFF. The CDR3 DNA sequence: TGTGCCAGCAGTGGGACAGGGGGCAGCGGGGAGCTGTTTTTT. This chain joins TRBV6-4 and TRBJ2-2; 11 nucleotides align to TRBD1. After removal of 4 bases from V and 7 bases from J, the junction contained 2 bases not matched to a gene. CDR1 is MRHNA and CDR2 is SNTAGT in the germline V gene. This CDR3 contains 14 residues.

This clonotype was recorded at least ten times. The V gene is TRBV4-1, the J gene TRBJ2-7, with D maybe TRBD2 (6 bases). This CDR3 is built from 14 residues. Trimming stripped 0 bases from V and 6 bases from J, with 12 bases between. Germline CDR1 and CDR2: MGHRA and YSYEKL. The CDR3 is CASSQDPRGFEQYF. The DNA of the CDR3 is TGCGCCAGCAGCCAAGATCCCCGGGGGTTCGAGCAGTACTTC.

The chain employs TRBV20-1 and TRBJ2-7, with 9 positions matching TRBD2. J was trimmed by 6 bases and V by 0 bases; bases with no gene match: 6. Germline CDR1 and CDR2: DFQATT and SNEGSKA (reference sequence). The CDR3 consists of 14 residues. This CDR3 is CSARDPIAGVEQYF. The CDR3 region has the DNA TGCAGTGCTAGAGACCCTATAGCGGGAGTCGAGCAGTACTTC.

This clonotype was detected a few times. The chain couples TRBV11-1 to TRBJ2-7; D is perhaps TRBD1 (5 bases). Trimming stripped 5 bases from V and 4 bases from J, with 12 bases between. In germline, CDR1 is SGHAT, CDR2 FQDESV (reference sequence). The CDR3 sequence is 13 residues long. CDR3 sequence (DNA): TGTGCCAGCAGCAAACAGGAGTTATACGAGCAGTACTTC. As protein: CASSKQELYEQYF. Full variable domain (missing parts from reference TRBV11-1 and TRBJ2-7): EAEVAQSPRYKITEKSQAVAFWCDPISGHATLYWYRQILGQGPELLVQFQDESVVDDSQLPKDRFSAERLKGVDSTLKIQPAELGDSAMYLCASSKQELYEQYFGPGTRLTVT.

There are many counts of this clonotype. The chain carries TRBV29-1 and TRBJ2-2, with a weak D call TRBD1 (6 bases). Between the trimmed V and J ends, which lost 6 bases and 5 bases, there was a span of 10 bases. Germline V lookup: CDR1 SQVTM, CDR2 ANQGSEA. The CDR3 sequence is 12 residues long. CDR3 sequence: CSVGAGTGELFF. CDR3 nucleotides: TGCAGCGTGGGGGCAGGGACCGGGGAGCTGTTTTTT.

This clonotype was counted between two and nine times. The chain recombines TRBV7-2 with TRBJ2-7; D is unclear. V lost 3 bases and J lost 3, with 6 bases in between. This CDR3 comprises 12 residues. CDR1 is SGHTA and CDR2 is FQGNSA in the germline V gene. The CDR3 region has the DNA TGTGCCAGCAGCTTCCCATACTACGAGCAGTACTTC. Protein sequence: CASSFPYYEQYF.

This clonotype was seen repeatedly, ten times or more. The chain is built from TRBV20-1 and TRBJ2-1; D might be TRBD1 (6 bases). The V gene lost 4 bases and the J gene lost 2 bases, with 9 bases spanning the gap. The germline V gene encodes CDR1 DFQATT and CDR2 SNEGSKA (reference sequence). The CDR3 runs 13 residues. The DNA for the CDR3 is TGCAGTGCTAAGGGGGTCACCTACAATGAGCAGTTCTTC. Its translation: CSAKGVTYNEQFF.

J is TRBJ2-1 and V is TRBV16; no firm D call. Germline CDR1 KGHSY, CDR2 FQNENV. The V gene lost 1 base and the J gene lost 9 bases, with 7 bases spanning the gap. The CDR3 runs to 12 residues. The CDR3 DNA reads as TGTGCCAGCAGCCAATTTTATGCTGAGCAGTTCTTC. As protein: CASSQFYAEQFF.

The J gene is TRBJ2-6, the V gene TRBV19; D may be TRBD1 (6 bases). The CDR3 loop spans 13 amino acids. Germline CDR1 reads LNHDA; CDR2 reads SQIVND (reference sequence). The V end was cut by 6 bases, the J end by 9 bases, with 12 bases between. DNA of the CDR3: TGTGCCAGTAGGGTCACAGGGTTCAACGTCCTGACTTTC. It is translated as CASRVTGFNVLTF.

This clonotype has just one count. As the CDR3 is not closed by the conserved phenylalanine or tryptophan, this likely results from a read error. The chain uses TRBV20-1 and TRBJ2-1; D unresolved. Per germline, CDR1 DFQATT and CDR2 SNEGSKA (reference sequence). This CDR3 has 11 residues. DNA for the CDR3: TGCAGCGCCTTGCGCACGAATGAGCAGTTCTTG. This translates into CSALRTNEQFL.

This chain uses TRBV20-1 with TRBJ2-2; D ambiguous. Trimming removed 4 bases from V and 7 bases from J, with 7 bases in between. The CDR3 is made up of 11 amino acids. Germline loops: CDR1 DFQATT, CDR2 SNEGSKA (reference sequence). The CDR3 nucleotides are TGCAGTGCTAACAAAGGCGGGGAGCTGTTTTTT. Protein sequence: CSANKGGELFF.

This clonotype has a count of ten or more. CDR3 amino acids: CASSPGTSTNEQFF. CDR3 nucleotides: TGTGCCAGCAGTCCCGGGACTAGTACGAATGAGCAGTTCTTC. This chain joins TRBV12-3 or TRBV12-4 and TRBJ2-1, with 8 bases lining up with TRBD2. The length of the CDR3 is 14 residues. Trimming removed 5 bases from V and 7 bases from J; junction bases left unmatched: 7.

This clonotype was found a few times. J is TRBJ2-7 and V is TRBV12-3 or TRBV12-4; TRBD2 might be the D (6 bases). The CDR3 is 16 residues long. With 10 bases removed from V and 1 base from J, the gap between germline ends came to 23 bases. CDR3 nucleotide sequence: TGTGCCATACGTTCCTCGGGTCCGGCGGGATCCTACGAGCAGTACTTC. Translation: CAIRSSGPAGSYEQYF.

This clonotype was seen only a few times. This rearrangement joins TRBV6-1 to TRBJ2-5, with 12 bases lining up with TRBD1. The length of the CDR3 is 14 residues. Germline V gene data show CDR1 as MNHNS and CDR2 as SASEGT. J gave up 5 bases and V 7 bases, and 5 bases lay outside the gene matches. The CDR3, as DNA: TGTGCCAGCACTGGGACAGGGGGCGGGGAGACCCAGTACTTC. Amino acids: CASTGTGGGETQYF.

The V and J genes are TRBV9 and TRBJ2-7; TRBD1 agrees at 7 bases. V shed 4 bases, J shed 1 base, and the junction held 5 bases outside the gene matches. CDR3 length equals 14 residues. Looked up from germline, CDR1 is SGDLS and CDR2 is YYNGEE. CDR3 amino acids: CASSTWDRSYEQYF. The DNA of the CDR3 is TGTGCCAGCAGCACGTGGGACAGATCCTACGAGCAGTACTTC.

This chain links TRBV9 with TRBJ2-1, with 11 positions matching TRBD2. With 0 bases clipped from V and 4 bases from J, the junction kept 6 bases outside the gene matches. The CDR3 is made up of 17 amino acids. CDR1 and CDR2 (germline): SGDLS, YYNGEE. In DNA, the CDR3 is TGTGCCAGCAGCGTAGTGGCTAGCGGGGGGCGTTACAATGAGCAGTTCTTC. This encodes CASSVVASGGRYNEQFF.

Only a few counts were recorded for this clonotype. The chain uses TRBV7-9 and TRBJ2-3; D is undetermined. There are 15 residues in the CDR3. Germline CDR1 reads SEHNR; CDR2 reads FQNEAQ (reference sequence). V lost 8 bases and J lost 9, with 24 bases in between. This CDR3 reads CASSAATSLQRTQYF. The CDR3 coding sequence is TGTGCCAGCTCAGCTGCGACCTCCCTTCAGAGGACGCAGTATTTT. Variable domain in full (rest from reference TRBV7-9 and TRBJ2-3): DTGVSQNPRHKITKRGQNVTFRCDPISEHNRLYWYRQTLGQGPEFLTYFQNEAQLEKSRLLSDRFSAERPKGSFSTLEIQRTEQGDSAMYLCASSAATSLQRTQYFGPGTRLTVL.

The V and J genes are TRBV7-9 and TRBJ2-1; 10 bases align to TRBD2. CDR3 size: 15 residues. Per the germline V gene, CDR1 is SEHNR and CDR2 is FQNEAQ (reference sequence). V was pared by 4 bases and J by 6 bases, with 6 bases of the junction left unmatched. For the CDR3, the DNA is TGTGCCAGCAGCTCCCCAGCGGGAGGGCCCAATGAGCAGTTCTTC. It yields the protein CASSSPAGGPNEQFF.